The 25 T cell receptor beta chains in this list originate from one sample, sequenced in a study of blood T cell repertoires in COVID-19. Profiled with immunoSEQ multiplex PCR; TCRdb holds only in-frame clones, not every one. The table shows tens of thousands of clones, with about 89% occurring only once. Material: peripheral blood. The source of these receptors is a man aged 45-60 years with active or convalescent COVID-19.

V is TRBV28 and J is TRBJ1-5; maybe TRBD1 (6 bases). Looked up from germline, CDR1 is MDHEN and CDR2 is SYDVKM. This CDR3 comprises 13 residues. V was cut by 7 bases and J by 3 bases, with 10 bases left in between. DNA of the CDR3: TGTGCCAGCAATCAGGGGAACAATCAGCCCCAGCATTTT. Translating gives CASNQGNNQPQHF.

V gene TRBV28 combines with J gene TRBJ2-7, with unresolved D. CDR1 and CDR2 from the germline V gene are MDHEN and SYDVKM. CDR3 size: 13 residues. With 7 bases removed from V and 1 base from J, the gap between germline ends came to 11 bases. This chain's CDR3 is CASTGSPSYEQYV. As DNA, the CDR3 is TGTGCCAGCACCGGGTCTCCTTCCTACGAGCAGTACGTC.

This clone showed up just once. J is TRBJ1-4 and V is TRBV5-1; 11 nucleotides line up with TRBD1. This CDR3 has 18 residues. Germline values: CDR1 SGHRS, CDR2 YFSETQ. With 1 base clipped from V and 0 bases from J, the junction kept 5 bases outside the gene matches. The CDR3 nucleotides read TGCGCCAGCAGCTTGACGGGACAGGGGGTTCCAACTAATGAAAAACTGTTTTTT. Residues: CASSLTGQGVPTNEKLFF.

This rearrangement joins TRBV11-2 to TRBJ1-1, with D possibly matching TRBD1 (6 bases). Germline V gene lookup returns CDR1 SGHAT and CDR2 FQNNGV. The CDR3 consists of 15 residues. Trimming cost V 5 bases and J 4 bases, with 17 bases left between them. The CDR3 here is CASSPRRGGFTEAFF. The CDR3 DNA reads as TGTGCCAGCAGCCCCCGCCGGGGGGGCTTCACTGAAGCTTTCTTT.

The chain recombines TRBV5-1 with TRBJ2-3, with D possibly matching TRBD2 (6 bases). V was pared by 2 bases and J by 3 bases, with 13 bases between. Germline V gene data show CDR1 as SGHRS and CDR2 as YFSETQ. The CDR3 is 15 residues long. The CDR3 sequence: CASSLTGERTDTQYF. CDR3 coding DNA: TGCGCCAGCAGCTTAACGGGGGAGAGGACAGATACGCAGTATTTT.

The chain recombines TRBV12-3 or TRBV12-4 with TRBJ2-2; D might be TRBD1 (6 bases). V lost 1 base to trimming and J lost 9 bases, with 9 bases between them. The CDR3 runs to 13 residues. This chain's CDR3 is CASSLGDNRELFF. DNA for the CDR3: TGTGCCAGCAGTTTAGGGGACAACAGGGAGCTGTTTTTT.

This chain joins TRBV5-1 and TRBJ2-7; 7 bases are shared with TRBD1. Germline CDR1 is SGHRS and CDR2 is YFSETQ. The CDR3 spans 15 residues. Trimming at V came to 3 bases and at J to 2 bases, leaving 8 bases not matched to a gene. The CDR3 loop reads CASSSPGTVTYEQYF. CDR3 sequence (DNA): TGCGCCAGCAGCTCCCCCGGGACAGTCACCTACGAGCAGTACTTC.

The rearrangement links TRBV4-1 to TRBJ2-3, with 7 nucleotides matching TRBD2. J gave up 6 bases and V 6 bases, and 9 bases lay outside the gene matches. The CDR3 is made up of 14 amino acids. The germline CDR1 and CDR2 sequences are MGHRA and YSYEKL. Here the CDR3 reads CASSPRGEWDTQYF. CDR3 sequence (DNA): TGCGCCAGCAGTCCCCGGGGGGAATGGGATACGCAGTATTTT.

The rearrangement uses TRBV28 and TRBJ1-2; 8 bases map to TRBD1. The germline V gene encodes CDR1 MDHEN and CDR2 SYDVKM. V lost 5 bases to trimming and J lost 8 bases; unmatched junction nucleotides: 10. The CDR3 sequence is 14 residues long. CDR3 bases: TGTGCCAGCAGTCCCGGACAGGGACTTCAGGGCTACACCTTC. Encoded protein: CASSPGQGLQGYTF.

The genes are TRBV28 and TRBJ2-7; D may be TRBD2 (6 bases). The CDR3 has 16 residues. CDR1 is MDHEN and CDR2 is SYDVKM in the germline V gene. Trimming left V 6 bases short and J 2 bases short, with 20 bases between. CDR3 in amino acids: CASSTARWGVTYEQYV. The CDR3 nucleotides read TGTGCCAGCAGCACCGCCCGGTGGGGGGTGACCTACGAGCAGTACGTC.

The rearrangement links TRBV7-8 to TRBJ2-4, with D tentatively TRBD2 (6 bases). Germline CDR1 is SGHVS and CDR2 is FQNEAQ. V lost 3 bases, J lost 0 bases, and 15 bases lay in between. This CDR3 has 17 amino acids. The CDR3 DNA reads TGTGCCAGCAGCTTGGGACTCGGGCTTGGAGCCAAAAACATTCAGTACTTC. It specifies CASSLGLGLGAKNIQYF.

The chain combines TRBV10-2 with TRBJ1-2, with D unresolved. Trimming removed 5 bases at V and 7 bases at J, with 14 bases between. Germline-derived CDR1 and CDR2 are WSHSY and SAAADI. This CDR3 contains 13 residues. The CDR3, as DNA: TGCGCCAGCAGTAGCCGAGAAGCAAGTGGCTACACCTTC. This codes for CASSSREASGYTF.

The rearrangement uses TRBV4-3 and TRBJ2-5, with TRBD1 matching 8 bases. The germline V gene encodes CDR1 LGHNA and CDR2 YSLEER. The CDR3 spans 19 residues. V lost 0 bases and J lost 0; bases outside the gene matches: 12. CDR3 loop: CASSQDRQGALGYQETQYF. Written as DNA, the CDR3 is TGCGCCAGCAGCCAAGATCGGCAGGGGGCTCTGGGGTACCAAGAGACCCAGTACTTC.

The chain recombines TRBV15 with TRBJ1-2; D is unclear. Germline V CDR1 and CDR2: LNHNV, YYDKDF (reference sequence). This CDR3 has 13 residues. V was shortened by 1 base and J by 5 bases, with 8 bases between the two germline ends. Written as DNA, the CDR3 is TGTGCCACCAGCAGAGGCTACCGATATGGCTACACCTTC. It translates to CATSRGYRYGYTF. Full variable domain (missing parts from reference TRBV15 and TRBJ1-2): DAMVIQNPRYQVTQFGKPVTLSCSQTLNHNVMYWYQQKSSQAPKLLFHYYDKDFNNEADTPDNFQSRRPNTSFCFLDIRSPGLGDTAMYLCATSRGYRYGYTFGSGTRLTVV.

This rearrangement joins TRBV28 to TRBJ1-2; D is possibly TRBD1 (5 bases). Deletions cut 4 bases from V and 8 bases from J, with 20 bases between. CDR3 length: 15 residues. From germline, CDR1 is MDHEN and CDR2 SYDVKM. CDR3 loop: CASSYPGEGRGGYTF. The CDR3 DNA sequence: TGTGCCAGCAGTTACCCGGGGGAAGGCCGGGGGGGCTACACCTTC.

The chain is built from TRBV5-8 and TRBJ2-3, with D perhaps matching TRBD2 (6 bases). Trimming removed 5 bases from V and 0 bases from J, with 13 bases in between. The germline CDR1 and CDR2 sequences are SGHTS and YDEGEE. CDR3 length equals 15 residues. As DNA, the CDR3 is TGTGCCAGCAGTCCAGTCGGGACTAGCACAGATACGCAGTATTTT. It specifies CASSPVGTSTDTQYF.

This clone has just a few counts. Other DNA sequences within the sample encode an identical CDR3. The V and J genes are TRBV19 and TRBJ1-1, with D possibly matching TRBD1 (6 bases). The V gene's germline CDR1 is LNHDA and CDR2 SQIVND (reference sequence). V was trimmed by 5 bases and J by 1 base, leaving 8 bases between them. CDR3 size: 13 residues. The CDR3 reads CASSRTANTEAFF. CDR3 bases: TGTGCCAGTAGTCGGACAGCGAACACTGAAGCTTTCTTT. The whole variable domain, filled in from reference TRBV19 and TRBJ1-1, reads DGGITQSPKYLFRKEGQNVTLSCEQNLNHDAMYWYRQDPGQGLRLIYYSQIVNDFQKGDIAEGYSVSREKKESFPLTVTSAQKNPTAFYLCASSRTANTEAFFGQGTRLTVV.

This clone was detected once. The DNA for the CDR3 is TGTGCCAGCCAAACAGGGCCCCCTGGAAACACCATATATTTT. Translated, it gives CASQTGPPGNTIYF. The J gene is TRBJ1-3, the V gene TRBV27, with TRBD1 as a possible D gene (6 bases). Trimming left V 8 bases short and J 2 bases short, with 13 bases between. The CDR3 extends over 14 amino acids. Germline CDR1 MNHEY, CDR2 SMNVEV (reference sequence).

V usage is TRBV24-1 and J usage is TRBJ1-2, with 7 bases that match TRBD1. The CDR3 length is 16 residues. Germline-derived CDR1 and CDR2 are KGHDR and SFDVKD. The ends lost 0 bases at V and 3 bases at J; junction bases unmatched: 6. The CDR3 DNA is TGTGCCACCAGTGATTTGAAACAGGGGCAGGACTATGGCTACACCTTC. It yields the protein CATSDLKQGQDYGYTF.

The chain combines TRBV11-3 with TRBJ1-6, with 9 bases lining up with TRBD1. The CDR3 covers 17 residues. Unmatched junction bases numbered 19, after V lost 11 bases and J lost 8 bases. Per germline, CDR1 SGHNT and CDR2 YENEEA. For the CDR3, the DNA is TGTGCCTTACCGGGACAGGGTTTAGGTGGGACCTATTCACCCCTCCACTTT. Its protein is CALPGQGLGGTYSPLHF.

The chain couples TRBV11-2 to TRBJ1-5; D possibly corresponds to TRBD1 (6 bases). Trimming removed 1 base from V and 7 bases from J, with 8 bases in between. This CDR3 comprises 13 residues. The germline V gene has CDR1 SGHAT and CDR2 FQNNGV. CDR3 loop: CASSLVDRQPQHF. DNA for the CDR3: TGTGCCAGCAGCTTAGTGGACAGACAGCCCCAGCATTTT.

This chain uses TRBV5-1 with TRBJ1-1; 9 bases fit TRBD1. J lost 3 bases, V lost 4 bases, and 4 bases had no gene match. The CDR3 runs 14 residues. Germline lookup yields CDR1 SGHRS and CDR2 YFSETQ. This CDR3 is CASSGQGLHTEAFF. In DNA form, the CDR3 reads TGCGCCAGCAGCGGACAGGGGTTGCACACTGAAGCTTTCTTT.

This clone has just one count. The chain has TRBV29-1 and TRBJ1-2, with 7 bases fitting TRBD1. CDR1 SQVTM and CDR2 ANQGSEA come from the germline V gene. The CDR3 totals 12 residues. V shed 6 bases and J 1 base; nucleotides not matched to a gene: 2. The CDR3 protein is CSVAGGNYGYTF. The CDR3 coding sequence is TGCAGCGTCGCAGGGGGTAACTATGGCTACACCTTC.

The gene calls are TRBV10-3 and TRBJ2-5, with D maybe TRBD2 (5 bases). The CDR3 covers 14 residues. The germline V and J ends were trimmed by 3 bases and 5 bases, with 13 bases remaining between them. Germline CDR1 and CDR2: ENHRY and SYGVKD. In nucleotides, the CDR3 is TGTGCCATCAGTGACTTAACTAGAGGGGAGACCCAGTACTTC. This sequence encodes CAISDLTRGETQYF.

The chain joins TRBV28 to TRBJ2-2, with 11 bases identical to TRBD2. Germline assignment: CDR1 MDHEN and CDR2 SYDVKM. This CDR3 comprises 18 residues. V was clipped by 8 bases and J by 0 bases; unmatched bases: 11. The CDR3 DNA reads TGTGCCAGCGGAGGGGGACTAGCGGTCCCAACGAACACCGGGGAGCTGTTTTTT. Translated, it gives CASGGGLAVPTNTGELFF.